A single sample is the source of the 3 T cell receptor beta chains below, sequenced in a study of graft-versus-host responses after intestinal transplantation. Intraepithelial plus lamina propria lymphocytes were released by processing graft tissue. Generated by immunoSEQ multiplex PCR, the TCRdb table keeps only in-frame clones and is missing some. The sample lists tens of thousands of clones, about three quarters occurring once. Sample: ileum tissue, taken 98 days after intestinal transplantation. The receptors stem from a human patient who received an intestinal transplant, so some T cells may come from the graft donor.

The chain carries TRBV11-2 and TRBJ2-3, with a tentative D call TRBD2 (6 bases). This CDR3 spans 14 amino acids. The V and J ends lost 1 base and 6 bases respectively, with 11 bases between them. The germline CDR1 and CDR2 sequences are SGHAT and FQNNGV. CDR3 protein: CASSLGDSWDTQYF. In DNA form, the CDR3 reads TGTGCCAGCAGCTTAGGGGACTCCTGGGATACGCAGTATTTT.

In this sample, this clone turned up once. This sequence joins TRBV4-1 and TRBJ1-6; D is undetermined. The CDR3 covers 16 residues. Germline loops: CDR1 MGHRA, CDR2 YSYEKL. V was cut by 0 bases and J by 4 bases, with 10 bases left in between. Written as DNA, the CDR3 is TGCGCCAGCAGCCAAGATAAGCGGGTTTATAATTCACCCCTCCACTTT. It codes for CASSQDKRVYNSPLHF.

The chain carries TRBV6-5 and TRBJ1-6; D may be TRBD1 (6 bases). Per germline, CDR1 MNHEY and CDR2 SVGAGI. The CDR3 has 15 residues. V lost 6 bases, J lost 0 bases, and 9 bases lay in between. CDR3 region: CASRTGDSYNSPLHF. The CDR3 region has the DNA TGTGCCAGCAGGACAGGAGACTCCTATAATTCACCCCTCCACTTT.